The rows below give T cell receptor beta chains drawn from one sample of a study of T cells after yellow fever vaccination. TCRdb redid the calling of the 5' RACE reads with MiXCR, one entry per CDR3 protein. This sample has 20,000 to 25,000 distinct CDR3 sequences; 4% to 6% occur once, and the top ten carry roughly 20%. The sample in question was PBMCs, either bulk or a sorted T-cell subset (CD4+, CD8+, memory, or dextramer-sorted; not recorded which), obtained roughly 46 days after the first yellow fever vaccination. Every receptor here comes from a man younger than 35 who received the YFV17D yellow fever vaccine. The conserved cysteine and the conserved F or W are not part of the CDR3 here. Each record gives: J gene, V gene, CDR3 protein.

TRBJ1-3 | TRBV9 | ASSVDGVTIGGNTIY
TRBJ2-3 | TRBV12-3/TRBV12-4 | ASSLFPGGFTDTQY
TRBJ1-5 | TRBV7-2 | ASSLGQGDNQPQH
TRBJ1-1 | TRBV29-1 | SANRGGTEAF
TRBJ1-5 | TRBV4-2 | ASSQAADQPQH
TRBJ2-1 | TRBV7-2 | ARSLEAENEQF
TRBJ2-1 | TRBV2 | ASRISQGNEQF
TRBJ1-2 | TRBV20-1 | SADDSYGYT
TRBJ1-5 | TRBV10-3 | AISEPGTDNQPQH
TRBJ1-1 | TRBV15 | ATSKELEVEAF
TRBJ1-1 | TRBV7-8 | ASSRRAANTEAF
TRBJ2-7 | TRBV7-2 | ASSFGPIDEQY
TRBJ2-3 | TRBV7-2 | ASSLGVSGGGTDTQY
TRBJ2-2 | TRBV11-2 | ANEGGGARTGELF
TRBJ2-2 | TRBV11-1 | ASSSTELETGVQWGELF
TRBJ2-5 | TRBV11-2 | ASSPLGGGWETQY
TRBJ1-1 | TRBV19 | ASRTGARNTEAF
TRBJ2-7 | TRBV5-8 | ASPLYREQY
TRBJ1-2 | TRBV3-1 | ASSPSRVQIYGYT
TRBJ1-6 | TRBV10-3 | AISLSGASYNSPLH
TRBJ2-5 | TRBV4-1 | ASSSRQGAQY
TRBJ2-1 | TRBV29-1 | SVLYRDRASHEQF
TRBJ2-5 | TRBV5-6 | ASSPGLLFTETQY
TRBJ1-2 | TRBV7-2 | ASSLRGQGYGYT
TRBJ2-3 | TRBV3-1 | ASSQENLKVDTQY
TRBJ2-1 | TRBV18 | ASSPNYNEQF
TRBJ2-7 | TRBV11-2 | ASSFRRRNPYEQY
TRBJ1-6 | TRBV20-1 | SAKPWGQTFYNSPLH
TRBJ2-1 | TRBV11-3 | ASSVGQSSSYNEQF
TRBJ2-1 | TRBV5-1 | ASSFEAGTEQF
TRBJ2-3 | TRBV5-1 | ASSLTGPKLAALRDTQY
TRBJ1-2 | TRBV19 | ASSIDRRGIGYT
TRBJ2-5 | TRBV12-3/TRBV12-4 | ASSLGLAGETQY
TRBJ2-2 | TRBV4-3 | ASSPRQGGTGELF
TRBJ2-5 | TRBV5-1 | ASSDQRETQY
TRBJ1-4 | TRBV20-1 | SASTDTVNEKLF
TRBJ2-3 | TRBV7-8 | ASSLWPSADTQY
TRBJ2-3 | TRBV11-2 | ASSRPADTQY
TRBJ2-3 | TRBV4-3 | ASSQDLDTQY
TRBJ2-3 | TRBV5-6 | ASSLGASTDTQY
TRBJ2-4 | TRBV7-2 | ASSSRVAKNIQY
TRBJ2-5 | TRBV18 | ASSPGNRQETQY
TRBJ2-2 | TRBV24-1 | ATSDSAGELF
TRBJ2-5 | TRBV7-2 | ASSSAGTQETQY